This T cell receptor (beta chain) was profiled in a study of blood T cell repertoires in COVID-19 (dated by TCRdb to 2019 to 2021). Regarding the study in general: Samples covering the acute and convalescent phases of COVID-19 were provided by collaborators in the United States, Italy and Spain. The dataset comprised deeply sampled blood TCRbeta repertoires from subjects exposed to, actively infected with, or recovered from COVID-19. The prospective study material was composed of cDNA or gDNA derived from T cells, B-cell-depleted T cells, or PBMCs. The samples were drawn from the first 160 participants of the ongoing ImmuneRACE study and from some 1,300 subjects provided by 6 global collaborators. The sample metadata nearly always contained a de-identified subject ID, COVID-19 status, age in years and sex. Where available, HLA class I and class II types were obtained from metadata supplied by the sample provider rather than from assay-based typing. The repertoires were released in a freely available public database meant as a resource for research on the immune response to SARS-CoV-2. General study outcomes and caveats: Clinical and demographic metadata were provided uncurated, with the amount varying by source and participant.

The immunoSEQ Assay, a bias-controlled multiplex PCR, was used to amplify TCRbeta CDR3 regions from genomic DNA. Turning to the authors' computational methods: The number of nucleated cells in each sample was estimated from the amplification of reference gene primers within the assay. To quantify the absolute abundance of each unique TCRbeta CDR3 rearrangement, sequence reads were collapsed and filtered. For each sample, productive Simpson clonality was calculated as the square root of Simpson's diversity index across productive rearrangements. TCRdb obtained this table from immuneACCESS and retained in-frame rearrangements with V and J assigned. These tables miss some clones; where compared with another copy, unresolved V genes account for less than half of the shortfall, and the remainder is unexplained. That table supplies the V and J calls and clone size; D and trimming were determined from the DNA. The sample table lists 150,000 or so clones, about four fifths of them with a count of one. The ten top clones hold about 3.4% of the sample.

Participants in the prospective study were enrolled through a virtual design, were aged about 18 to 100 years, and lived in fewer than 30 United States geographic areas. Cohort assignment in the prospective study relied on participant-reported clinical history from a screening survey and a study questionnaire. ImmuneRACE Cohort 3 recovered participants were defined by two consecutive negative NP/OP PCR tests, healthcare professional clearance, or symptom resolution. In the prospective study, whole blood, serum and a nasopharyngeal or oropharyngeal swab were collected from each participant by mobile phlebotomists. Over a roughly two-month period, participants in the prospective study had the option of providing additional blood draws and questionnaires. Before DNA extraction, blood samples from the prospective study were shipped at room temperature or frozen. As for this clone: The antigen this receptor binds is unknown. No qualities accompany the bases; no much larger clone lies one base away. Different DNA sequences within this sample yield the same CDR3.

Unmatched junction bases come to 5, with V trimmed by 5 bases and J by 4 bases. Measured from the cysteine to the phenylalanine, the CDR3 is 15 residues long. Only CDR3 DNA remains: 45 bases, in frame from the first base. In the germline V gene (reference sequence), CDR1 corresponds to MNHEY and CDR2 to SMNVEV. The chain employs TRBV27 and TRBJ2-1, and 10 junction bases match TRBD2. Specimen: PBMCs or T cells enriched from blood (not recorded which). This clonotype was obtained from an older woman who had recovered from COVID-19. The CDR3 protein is CASSQIAGGYNEQFF. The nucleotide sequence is TGTGCCAGCAGTCAGATAGCGGGGGGTTACAATGAGCAGTTCTTC.